The 9 T cell receptor beta chains in this list originate from one sample, sequenced in a study of blood T cells in healthy people across ages. PCR was performed a second time for about 7 to 12 cycles using a sample-barcoded 5' primer and a J-beta primer mix. Each CDR3 protein is one row after TCRdb ran MiXCR on the 5' RACE reads. The table shows about 560,000 distinct CDR3 sequences, with over 25% occurring only once. The same data also contributed to another study, on T cells of mothers and their children.

What was sequenced was blood. The receptors were sampled from a boy aged 2 to 9 in good health.

The table lists this clonotype with a few counts. The chain carries TRBV27 and TRBJ2-1; D is unresolved. CDR1 and CDR2 from the germline V gene are MNHEY and SMNVEV (reference sequence). V shed 4 bases and J shed 8 bases, with 12 bases lying between them. This CDR3 has 13 amino acids. The CDR3 protein is CASSSPPVDEQFF. CDR3 bases: TGTGCCAGCAGTTCGCCCCCGGTAGATGAGCAGTTCTTC.

The chain carries TRBV27 and TRBJ2-1; D unclear. V lost 6 bases to trimming and J lost 2 bases, with 8 bases between them. This CDR3 comprises 13 residues. CDR1 MNHEY and CDR2 SMNVEV come from the germline V gene (reference sequence). CDR3 sequence reads: CASRKRAYNEQFF. Here the CDR3 DNA reads TGTGCCAGCAGGAAGCGAGCCTACAATGAGCAGTTCTTC.

Comment on this clonotype: The junction shows a germline mismatch at one end, possibly a read error. The V call is TRBV20-1, the J call TRBJ2-5; 10 nucleotides agree with TRBD2. Gene TRBJ2-1 matches the end of the DNA better, so the J call may be wrong. This CDR3 has 15 amino acids. The V gene's germline CDR1 is DFQATT and CDR2 SNEGSKA (reference sequence). CDR3 amino acids: CSAGDTSGIYNEQFF. CDR3 DNA sequence: TGCAGTGCTGGAGATACTAGCGGGATATACAATGAGCAGTTCTTC.

V usage is TRBV20-1 and J usage is TRBJ2-1; maybe TRBD2 (6 bases). Trimming stripped 4 bases from V and 0 bases from J, with 10 bases between. The CDR3 sequence is 14 residues long. Germline CDR1 and CDR2: DFQATT and SNEGSKA (reference sequence). CDR3 nucleotide sequence: TGCAGTGCTATACGGGAGAGCTCCTACAATGAGCAGTTCTTC. Amino acid sequence: CSAIRESSYNEQFF.

The gene calls are TRBV30 and TRBJ2-3; D possibly uses TRBD1 or TRBD2 (6 bases each). The CDR3 totals 15 residues. Per germline, CDR1 GTSNPN and CDR2 SVGIG (reference sequence). The ends were cut back, 0 bases at V and 2 bases at J, with 12 bases in the middle. CDR3 sequence (DNA): TGTGCCTGGAGTGTATACGGGGGCCCCACAGATACGCAGTATTTT. The encoded protein is CAWSVYGGPTDTQYF.

This clonotype has just a few counts. The chain has TRBV7-2 and TRBJ2-7, with TRBD2 identical over 13 bases. CDR1 and CDR2 from the germline V gene are SGHTA and FQGNSA. V dropped 5 bases and J dropped 0; count of bases not matched to a gene: 4. The CDR3 length is 16 residues. The CDR3: CASSLTSGRSSYEQYF. In DNA form, the CDR3 reads TGTGCCAGCAGCCTGACTAGCGGGAGGAGCTCCTACGAGCAGTACTTC.

The V call is TRBV2, the J call TRBJ2-7, with 9 nucleotides matching TRBD2. This CDR3 is 15 amino acids long. Germline loops: CDR1 SNHLY, CDR2 FYNNEI. J lost 2 bases, V lost 0 bases, and 2 bases had no gene match. CDR3 sequence (DNA): TGTGCCAGCAGTGAAGCGGGCGGGAGGGCCTACGAGCAGTACTTC. Translation: CASSEAGGRAYEQYF.

A single count supports this clonotype. The rearrangement links TRBV7-9 to TRBJ2-2; 12 positions agree with TRBD2. V was clipped by 5 bases and J by 5 bases; unmatched bases: 6. CDR1 and CDR2 from the germline V gene are SEHNR and FQNEAQ (reference sequence). The CDR3 spans 16 residues. Here the CDR3 reads CASSPTSGGLTGELFF. The CDR3 region has the DNA TGTGCCAGCAGCCCTACTAGCGGGGGGCTTACCGGGGAGCTGTTTTTT.

This clonotype was observed a few times. This chain joins TRBV21-1 and TRBJ2-5; the D call of TRBD2 is as the table states it, not checked on the DNA. The DNA end lines up better with TRBJ2-1; the J call may be wrong. TRBV21-1 is assigned pseudogene status. The length of the CDR3 is 17 residues. The CDR3 sequence is CASSKVQEGPDWDEQFF. The CDR3 DNA follows: TGTGCCAGCAGCAAAGTGCAGGAGGGGCCCGACTGGGATGAGCAGTTCTTC.